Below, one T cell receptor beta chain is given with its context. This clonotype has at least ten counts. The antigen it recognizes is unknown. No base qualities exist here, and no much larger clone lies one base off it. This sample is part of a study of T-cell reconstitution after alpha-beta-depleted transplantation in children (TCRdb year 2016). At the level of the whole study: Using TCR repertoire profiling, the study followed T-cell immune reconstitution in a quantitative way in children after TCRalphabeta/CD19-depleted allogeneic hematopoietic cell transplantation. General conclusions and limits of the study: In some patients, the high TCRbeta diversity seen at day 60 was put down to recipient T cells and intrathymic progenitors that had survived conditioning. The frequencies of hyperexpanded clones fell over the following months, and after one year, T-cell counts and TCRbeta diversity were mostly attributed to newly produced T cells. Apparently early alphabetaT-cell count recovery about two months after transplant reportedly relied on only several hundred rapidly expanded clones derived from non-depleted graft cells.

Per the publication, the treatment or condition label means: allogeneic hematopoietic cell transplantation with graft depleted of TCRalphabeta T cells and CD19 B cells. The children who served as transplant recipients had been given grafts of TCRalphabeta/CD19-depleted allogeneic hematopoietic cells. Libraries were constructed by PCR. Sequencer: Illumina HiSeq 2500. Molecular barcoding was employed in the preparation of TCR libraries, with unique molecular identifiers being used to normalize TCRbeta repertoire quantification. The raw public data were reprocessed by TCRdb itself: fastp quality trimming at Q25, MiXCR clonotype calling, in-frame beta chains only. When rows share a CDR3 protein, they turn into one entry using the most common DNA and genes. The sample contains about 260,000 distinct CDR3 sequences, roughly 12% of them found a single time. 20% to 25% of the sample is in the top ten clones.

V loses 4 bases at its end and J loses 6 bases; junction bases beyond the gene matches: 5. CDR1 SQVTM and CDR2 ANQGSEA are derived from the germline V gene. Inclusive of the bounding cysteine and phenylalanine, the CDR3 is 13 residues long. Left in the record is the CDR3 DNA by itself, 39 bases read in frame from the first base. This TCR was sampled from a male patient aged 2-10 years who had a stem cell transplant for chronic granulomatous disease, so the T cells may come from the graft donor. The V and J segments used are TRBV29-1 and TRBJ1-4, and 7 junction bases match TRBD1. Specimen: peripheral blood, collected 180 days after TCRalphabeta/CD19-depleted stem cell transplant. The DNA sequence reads TGCAGCGTTGTGAGACAGGGAGATGAAAAACTGTTTTTT. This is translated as CSVVRQGDEKLFF.